This T cell receptor beta chain derives from a study of CD8 T cells in ankylosing spondylitis. MiXCR, run by TCRdb on the 5' RACE reads, gives a single entry per CDR3 protein. The table lists 250,000 to 400,000 distinct CDR3 sequences, roughly 10% of them singletons, with roughly a tenth in the top ten. This clonotype has at least ten counts. The antigen is undetermined. The junction had 13 bases not matched to a gene; V was cut back by 3 bases and J by 3 bases. The CDR3 is 16 amino acids. Germline assignment: CDR1 DFQATT and CDR2 SNEGSKA (reference sequence). General study points: According to the report, clones linked to the disease were significantly enriched in matched synovial fluid samples taken from ankylosing spondylitis patients.

The rearrangement links TRBV20-1 to TRBJ1-2; 7 bases are shared with TRBD1. Sequencing was done on a sample of blood, either unsorted or a sorted T cell fraction (not recorded which). This TCR came from a female donor with ankylosing spondylitis or in good health (not recorded which). CDR3 nucleotide sequence: TGCAGTGCTAGGGGAGAGTTCGACAGGGTGGACTATGGCTACACCTTC. It translates to CSARGEFDRVDYGYTF.